This T cell receptor (beta chain) is drawn from a study of response to subunit inactivated influenza vaccine (dated by TCRdb to 2016 to 2018). Looking at the study overall: Deep quantitative profiling of the T cell receptor repertoire was used in the study to follow responses to a trivalent subunit inactivated influenza vaccine. Beyond this particular receptor, the publication reports: The authors suggested that each seasonal influenza vaccination may recruit only a limited number of new T cells.

Libraries were constructed by RT-PCR. Sequencing was carried out with an Illumina HiSeq 2500. TCRdb passed the public sequencing reads through fastp at Q25 and MiXCR, retaining productive beta sequences. Duplicate CDR3 protein sequences are folded into a single record with the most common DNA and genes. The sample records more than 400,000 distinct CDR3 sequences, about 7.2% of which are singletons. About an eighth of the sample belongs to the ten largest clones. From the germline V gene, CDR1 is SGDLS and CDR2 is YYNGEE. V is shortened by 1 base, J by 0 bases, and the region joining them spans 7 bases. Measured from the cysteine to the phenylalanine, the CDR3 is 15 residues long. Solely the CDR3 DNA is kept, with 45 bases framed from the first base. This clonotype was observed a handful of times. Its antigen specificity is not known. Per-nucleotide qualities are absent, and no much larger clonotype sits a single base away.

The source is a man aged 50 to 69 who received an inactivated influenza vaccine. Donor details come from another sample of the same person, matched by shared clones. The sample in question was PBMCs from blood, obtained 23 to 25 months after vaccination. The V and J segments used are TRBV9 and TRBJ1-4; no confident D gene assignment can be made. Here the CDR3 is given as CASSVLGSTNEKLFF. In nucleotide form, the sequence is TGTGCCAGCAGCGTATTGGGTTCAACTAATGAAAAACTGTTTTTT.